This T cell receptor (beta chain) was sequenced during a study of blood T cell repertoires in COVID-19 (dated by TCRdb to 2018 to 2020). About the full investigation: Samples covering the acute and convalescent phases of COVID-19 were provided by collaborators in the United States, Italy and Spain. The repertoires were released in a freely available public database meant as a resource for research on the immune response to SARS-CoV-2. The material from the prospective study consisted of cDNA or gDNA derived from T cells, B-cell-depleted T cells, or PBMCs. Deeply sampled blood TCRbeta repertoires from subjects exposed to, actively infected with, or recovered from COVID-19 were included in the dataset. The samples were drawn from the first 160 participants of the ongoing ImmuneRACE study and from 1,254 subjects provided by 6 global collaborators. Nearly every sample came with metadata listing a de-identified subject ID, COVID-19 status, age in years and sex. Where HLA class I and class II types were available, the types were taken from metadata supplied by the sample provider, not from assay-based typing.

Turning to this clone: No antigen is known for it. Base-call qualities are not available, and no considerably larger clone is one nucleotide away.

On the study overall, not on this receptor specifically: The quantity of clinical and demographic metadata differed by source and by participant and was supplied without curation.

The germline V gene supplies CDR1 SGDLS and CDR2 YYNGEE. The CDR3 starts with the cysteine, ends with the phenylalanine, and has 15 residues. The DNA shown is the 45-base CDR3, in frame from base 1. V is shortened by 3 bases, J by 5 bases, and the region joining them spans 15 bases. Participants in the prospective study were enrolled through a virtual design, were aged roughly 18 to 100 years, and lived in 20 to 30 United States geographic areas. To assign participants to cohorts, the prospective study relied on clinical history that participants themselves reported in a screening survey and a study questionnaire. Exposed participants had been in contact with someone with a PCR-confirmed or clinician-diagnosed COVID-19 case within 2 weeks of study entry. In the prospective study, whole blood, serum and a nasopharyngeal or oropharyngeal swab were collected from each participant by mobile phlebotomists. Over an approximately two-month period, participants in the prospective study had the option of providing additional blood draws and questionnaires. Before DNA extraction, blood samples from the prospective study were shipped at room temperature or frozen.

The immunoSEQ Assay, a bias-controlled multiplex PCR, was used to amplify TCRbeta CDR3 regions from genomic DNA. From the authors' description of their analysis: Nucleated cell counts per sample were estimated from amplification of reference gene primers within the assay. Sequence reads were collapsed and filtered to measure the absolute abundance of every unique TCRbeta CDR3 rearrangement. For each sample, productive Simpson clonality was calculated as the square root of Simpson's diversity index over productive rearrangements. What TCRdb holds here is the immuneACCESS table cut down to in-frame rearrangements. Part of the clones is not present; checked against another copy, under half of the missing clones reflect an unresolved V gene, and the others are unexplained. For V, J and clone size, that table is used; D and trimming come from the DNA. The sample profile shows 200,000 or so clones; 88% of them were found once. The ten largest account for about 3.5% of the sample.

Recombination connected TRBV9 to TRBJ2-1; TRBD2 is possibly the D segment (6 matching bases). The clonotype comes from a woman aged 25-40 years who had been exposed to COVID-19. The sequencing sample was made of PBMCs or T cells enriched from blood (not recorded which). The DNA reads as follows: TGTGCCAGCAGCGCCTCCGGGACTCTAAACAATGAGCAGTTCTTC. It translates as CASSASGTLNNEQFF.